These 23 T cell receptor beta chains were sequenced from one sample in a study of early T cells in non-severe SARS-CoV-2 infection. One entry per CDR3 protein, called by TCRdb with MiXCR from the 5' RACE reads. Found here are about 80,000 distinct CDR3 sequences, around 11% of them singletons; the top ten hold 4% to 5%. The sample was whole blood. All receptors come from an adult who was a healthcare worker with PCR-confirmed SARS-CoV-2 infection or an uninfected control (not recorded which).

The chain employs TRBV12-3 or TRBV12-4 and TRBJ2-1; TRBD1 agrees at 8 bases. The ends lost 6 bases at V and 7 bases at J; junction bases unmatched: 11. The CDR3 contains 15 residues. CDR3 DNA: TGTGCCAGCAGGCCCCCGGGACAGGAATTGAATGAGCAGTTCTTC. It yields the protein CASRPPGQELNEQFF.

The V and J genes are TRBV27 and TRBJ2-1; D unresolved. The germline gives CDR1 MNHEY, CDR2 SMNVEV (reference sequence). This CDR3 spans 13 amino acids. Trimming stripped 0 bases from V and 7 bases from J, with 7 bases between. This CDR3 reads CASSLSQENEQFF. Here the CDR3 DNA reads TGTGCCAGCAGTTTATCGCAAGAAAATGAGCAGTTCTTC.

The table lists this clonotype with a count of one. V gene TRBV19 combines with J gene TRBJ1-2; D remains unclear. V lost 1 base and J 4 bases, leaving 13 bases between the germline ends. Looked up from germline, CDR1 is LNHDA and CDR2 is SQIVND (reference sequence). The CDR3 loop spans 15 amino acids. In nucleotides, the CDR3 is TGTGCCAGTAGTATAGTCCCTCGACAAGTCTATGGCTACACCTTC. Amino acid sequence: CASSIVPRQVYGYTF.

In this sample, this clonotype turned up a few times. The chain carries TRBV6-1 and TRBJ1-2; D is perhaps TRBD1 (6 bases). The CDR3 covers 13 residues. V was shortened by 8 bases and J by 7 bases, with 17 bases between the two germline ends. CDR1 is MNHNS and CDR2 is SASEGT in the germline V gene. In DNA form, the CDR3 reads TGTGCCAGCTGGGACACCACTCCCTCTGGCTACACCTTC. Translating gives CASWDTTPSGYTF.

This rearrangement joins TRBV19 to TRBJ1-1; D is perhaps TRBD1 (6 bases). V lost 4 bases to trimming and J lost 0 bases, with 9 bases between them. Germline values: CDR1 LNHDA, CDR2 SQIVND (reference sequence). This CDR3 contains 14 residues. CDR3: CASSNTGLNTEAFF. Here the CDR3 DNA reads TGTGCCAGTAGTAACACAGGGTTGAACACTGAAGCTTTCTTT.

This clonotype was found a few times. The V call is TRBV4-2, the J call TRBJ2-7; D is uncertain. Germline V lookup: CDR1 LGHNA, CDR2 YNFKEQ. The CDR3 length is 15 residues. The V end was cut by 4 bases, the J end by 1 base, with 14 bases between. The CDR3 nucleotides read TGTGCCAGCAGCCCTAGAATGGCGGATTCCTACGAGCAGTACTTC. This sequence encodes CASSPRMADSYEQYF.

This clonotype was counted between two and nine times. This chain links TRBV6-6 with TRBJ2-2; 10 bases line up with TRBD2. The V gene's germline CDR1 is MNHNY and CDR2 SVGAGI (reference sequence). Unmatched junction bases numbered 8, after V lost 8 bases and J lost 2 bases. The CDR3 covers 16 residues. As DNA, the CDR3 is TGTGCCAGCTTGGGTAGCGGGGGGACAAACACCGGGGAGCTGTTTTTT. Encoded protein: CASLGSGGTNTGELFF.

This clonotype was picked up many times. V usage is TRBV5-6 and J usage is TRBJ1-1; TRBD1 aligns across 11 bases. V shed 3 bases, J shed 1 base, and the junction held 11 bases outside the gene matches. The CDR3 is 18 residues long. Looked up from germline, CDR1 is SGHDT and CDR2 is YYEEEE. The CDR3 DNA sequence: TGTGCCAGCAGCTCGTTGATAGGACAGGGGGCCCCGAACACTGAAGCTTTCTTT. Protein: CASSSLIGQGAPNTEAFF.

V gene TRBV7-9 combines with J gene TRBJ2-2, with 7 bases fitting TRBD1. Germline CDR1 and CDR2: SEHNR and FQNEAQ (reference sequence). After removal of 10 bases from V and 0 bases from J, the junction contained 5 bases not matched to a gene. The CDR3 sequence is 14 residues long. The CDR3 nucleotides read TGTGCCACCACAGGGGCATCGAACACCGGGGAGCTGTTTTTT. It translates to CATTGASNTGELFF.

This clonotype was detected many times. The CDR3 sequence: CSASRLVRTGFSEQYF. The CDR3 DNA reads TGCAGTGCTTCTCGGCTAGTCCGGACCGGCTTCTCGGAGCAGTACTTC. The chain couples TRBV20-1 to TRBJ2-7, with unresolved D. Trimming cost V 5 bases and J 7 bases, with 27 bases left between them. From germline, CDR1 is DFQATT and CDR2 SNEGSKA (reference sequence). The CDR3 spans 16 residues.

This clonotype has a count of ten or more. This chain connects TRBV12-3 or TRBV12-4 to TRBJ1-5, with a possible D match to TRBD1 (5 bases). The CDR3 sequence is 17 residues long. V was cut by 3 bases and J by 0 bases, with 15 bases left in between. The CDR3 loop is CASSFSAGSFSNQPQHF. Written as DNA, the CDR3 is TGTGCCAGCAGTTTCTCGGCAGGGAGTTTTAGCAATCAGCCCCAGCATTTT.

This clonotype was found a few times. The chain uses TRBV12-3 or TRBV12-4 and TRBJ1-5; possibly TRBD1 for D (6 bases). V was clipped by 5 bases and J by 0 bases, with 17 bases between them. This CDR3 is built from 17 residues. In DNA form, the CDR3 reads TGTGCCAGCAGTCAGAGGGGGGATTTTTATAGCAATCAGCCCCAGCATTTT. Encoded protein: CASSQRGDFYSNQPQHF.

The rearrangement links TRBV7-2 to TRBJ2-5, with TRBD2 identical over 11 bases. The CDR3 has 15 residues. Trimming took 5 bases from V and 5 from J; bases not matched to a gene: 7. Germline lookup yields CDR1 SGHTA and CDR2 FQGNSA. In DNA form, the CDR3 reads TGTGCCAGCAGCCCAGGGACTAGCGGAGTTGAGACCCAGTACTTC. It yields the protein CASSPGTSGVETQYF.

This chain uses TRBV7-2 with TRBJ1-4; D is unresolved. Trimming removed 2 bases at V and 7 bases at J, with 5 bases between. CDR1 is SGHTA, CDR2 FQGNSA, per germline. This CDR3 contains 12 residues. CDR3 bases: TGTGCCAGCAGCTTACAAGGTGAAAAACTGTTTTTT. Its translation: CASSLQGEKLFF.

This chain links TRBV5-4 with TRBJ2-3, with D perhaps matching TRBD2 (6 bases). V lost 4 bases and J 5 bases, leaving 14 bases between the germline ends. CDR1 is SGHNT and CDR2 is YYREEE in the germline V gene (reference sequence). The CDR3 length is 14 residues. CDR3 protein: CASSAQVGGDTQYF. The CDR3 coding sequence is TGTGCCAGCAGCGCTCAAGTCGGGGGAGATACGCAGTATTTT.

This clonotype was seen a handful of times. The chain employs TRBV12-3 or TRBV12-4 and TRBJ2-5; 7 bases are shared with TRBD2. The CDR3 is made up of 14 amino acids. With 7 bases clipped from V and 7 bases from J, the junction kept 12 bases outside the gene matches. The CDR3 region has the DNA TGTGCCAGCACCCGGGGGGACCCGAGGGTGACCCAGTACTTC. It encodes CASTRGDPRVTQYF.

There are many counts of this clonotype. The CDR3 nucleotides read TGCAGTGCTAACCATCCCAGGGAAGTGGCATACGAGCAGTACTTC. It specifies CSANHPREVAYEQYF. V usage is TRBV20-1 and J usage is TRBJ2-7; tentative D call: TRBD1 (5 bases). CDR1 and CDR2 from the germline V gene are DFQATT and SNEGSKA (reference sequence). Trimming removed 4 bases at V and 4 bases at J, with 20 bases between. The CDR3 loop spans 15 amino acids.

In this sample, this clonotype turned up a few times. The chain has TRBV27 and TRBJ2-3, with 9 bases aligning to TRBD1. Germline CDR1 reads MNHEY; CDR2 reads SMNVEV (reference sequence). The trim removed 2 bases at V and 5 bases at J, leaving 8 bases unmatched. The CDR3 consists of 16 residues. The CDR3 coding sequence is TGTGCCAGCAGTTTAGTGACAGGGGGTCAGGGAGATACGCAGTATTTT. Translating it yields CASSLVTGGQGDTQYF.

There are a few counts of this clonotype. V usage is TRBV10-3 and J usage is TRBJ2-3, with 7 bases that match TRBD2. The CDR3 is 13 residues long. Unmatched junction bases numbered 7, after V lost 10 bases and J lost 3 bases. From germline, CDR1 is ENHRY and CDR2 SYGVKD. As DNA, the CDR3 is TGTGCCACCTCGGGGGGACCGACAGATACGCAGTATTTT. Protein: CATSGGPTDTQYF.

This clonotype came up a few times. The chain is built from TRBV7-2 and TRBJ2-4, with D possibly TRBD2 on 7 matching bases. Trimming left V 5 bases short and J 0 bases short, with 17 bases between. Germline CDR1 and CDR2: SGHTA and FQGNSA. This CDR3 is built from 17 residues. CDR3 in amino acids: CASSPPGEGLAKNIQYF. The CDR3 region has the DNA TGTGCCAGCAGCCCCCCAGGGGAGGGTTTAGCCAAAAACATTCAGTACTTC.

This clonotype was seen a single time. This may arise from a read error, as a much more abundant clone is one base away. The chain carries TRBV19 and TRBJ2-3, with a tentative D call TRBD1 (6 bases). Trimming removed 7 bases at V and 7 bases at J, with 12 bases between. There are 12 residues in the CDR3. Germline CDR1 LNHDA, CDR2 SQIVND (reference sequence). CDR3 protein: CASNMQGNTQYF. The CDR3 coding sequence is TGTGCCAGTAATATGCAGGGGAATACGCAGTATTTT.

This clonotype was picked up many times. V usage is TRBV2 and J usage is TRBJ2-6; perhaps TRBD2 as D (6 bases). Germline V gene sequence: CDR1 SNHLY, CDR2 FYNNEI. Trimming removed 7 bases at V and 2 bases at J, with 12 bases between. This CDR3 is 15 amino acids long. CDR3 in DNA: TGTGCCAGCACCGCGGGGAGTACTGGGGCCAACGTCCTGACTTTC. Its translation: CASTAGSTGANVLTF. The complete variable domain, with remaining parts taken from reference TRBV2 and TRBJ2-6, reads EPEVTQTPSHQVTQMGQEVILRCVPISNHLYFYWYRQILGQKVEFLVSFYNNEISEKSEIFDDQFSVERPDGSNFTLKIRSTKLEDSAMYFCASTAGSTGANVLTFGAGSRLTVL.

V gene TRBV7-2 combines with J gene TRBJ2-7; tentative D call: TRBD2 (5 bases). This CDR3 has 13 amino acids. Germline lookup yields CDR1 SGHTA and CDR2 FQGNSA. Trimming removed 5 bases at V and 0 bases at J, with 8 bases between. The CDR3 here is CASSPGISYEQYF. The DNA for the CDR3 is TGTGCCAGCAGCCCCGGGATCTCCTACGAGCAGTACTTC.